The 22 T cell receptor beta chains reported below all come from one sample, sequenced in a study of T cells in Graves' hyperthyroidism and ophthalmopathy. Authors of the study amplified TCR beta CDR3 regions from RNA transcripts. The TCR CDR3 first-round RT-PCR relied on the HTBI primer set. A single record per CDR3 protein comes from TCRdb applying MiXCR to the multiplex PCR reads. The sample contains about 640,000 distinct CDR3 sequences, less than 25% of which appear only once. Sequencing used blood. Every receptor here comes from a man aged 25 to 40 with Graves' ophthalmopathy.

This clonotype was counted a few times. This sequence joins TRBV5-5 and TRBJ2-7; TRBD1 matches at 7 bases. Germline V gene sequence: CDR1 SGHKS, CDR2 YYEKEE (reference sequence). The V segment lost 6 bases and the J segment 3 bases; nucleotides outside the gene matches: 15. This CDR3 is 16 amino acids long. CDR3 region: CASNNPEGAIFYEQYF. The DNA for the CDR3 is TGTGCCAGCAACAACCCAGAGGGGGCTATCTTCTACGAGCAGTACTTC.

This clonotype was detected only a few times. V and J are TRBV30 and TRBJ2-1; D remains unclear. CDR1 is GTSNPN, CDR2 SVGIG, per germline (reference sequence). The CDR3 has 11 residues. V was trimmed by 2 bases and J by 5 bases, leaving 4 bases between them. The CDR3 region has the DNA TGTGCCTGGAGTAACAACAATGAGCAGTTCTTC. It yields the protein CAWSNNNEQFF.

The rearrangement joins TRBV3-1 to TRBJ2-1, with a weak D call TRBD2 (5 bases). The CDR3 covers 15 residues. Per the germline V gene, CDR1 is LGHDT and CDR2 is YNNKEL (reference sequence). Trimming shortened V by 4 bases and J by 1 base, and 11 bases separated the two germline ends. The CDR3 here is CASSPYGESYNEQFF. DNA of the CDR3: TGTGCCAGCAGCCCTTATGGGGAGTCCTACAATGAGCAGTTCTTC.

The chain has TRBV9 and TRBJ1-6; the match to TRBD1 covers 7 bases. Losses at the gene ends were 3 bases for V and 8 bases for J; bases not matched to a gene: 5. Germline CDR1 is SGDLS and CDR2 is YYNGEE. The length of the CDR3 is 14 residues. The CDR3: CASSERQGDSPLHF. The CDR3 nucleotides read TGTGCCAGCAGCGAGCGACAGGGTGATTCACCCCTCCACTTT.

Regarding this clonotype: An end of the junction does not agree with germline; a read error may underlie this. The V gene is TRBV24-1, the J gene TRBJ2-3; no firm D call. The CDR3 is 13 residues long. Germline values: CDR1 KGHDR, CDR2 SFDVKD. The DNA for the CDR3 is TGTGCCACCAGTGAGCTATTCACAGATACGCGGTATTTT. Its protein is CATSELFTDTRYF.

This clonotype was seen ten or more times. The CDR3 here is CASSPPARYSYNEQFF. The CDR3 DNA reads TGTGCCAGCAGCCCCCCAGCACGATACTCCTACAATGAGCAGTTCTTC. The chain couples TRBV7-9 to TRBJ2-1; D uncertain. The CDR3 runs to 16 residues. Between the trimmed V and J ends, which lost 5 bases and 0 bases, there was a span of 14 bases. Per germline, CDR1 SEHNR and CDR2 FQNEAQ (reference sequence).

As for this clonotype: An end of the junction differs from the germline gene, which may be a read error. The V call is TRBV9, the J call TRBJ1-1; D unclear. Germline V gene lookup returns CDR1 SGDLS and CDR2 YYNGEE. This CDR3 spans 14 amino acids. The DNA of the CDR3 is TGTGCCAGCAGCGTAGGGCAGTTGAACAGTGAAGCTTTCTTT. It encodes CASSVGQLNSEAFF.

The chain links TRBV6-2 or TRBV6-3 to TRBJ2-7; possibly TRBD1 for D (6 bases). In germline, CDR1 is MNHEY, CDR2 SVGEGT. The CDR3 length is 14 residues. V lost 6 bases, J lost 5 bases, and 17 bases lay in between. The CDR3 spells CASRSMGAGDEQYF. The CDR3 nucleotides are TGTGCCAGCAGGTCAATGGGAGCAGGGGACGAGCAGTACTTC.

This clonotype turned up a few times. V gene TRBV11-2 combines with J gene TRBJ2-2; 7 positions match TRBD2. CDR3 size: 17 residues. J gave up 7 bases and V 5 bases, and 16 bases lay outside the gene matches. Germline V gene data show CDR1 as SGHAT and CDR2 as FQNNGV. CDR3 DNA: TGTGCCAGCAGCCCCATTCAGGCGGGAGTTATCGGCGGGGAGCTGTTTTTT. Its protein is CASSPIQAGVIGGELFF.

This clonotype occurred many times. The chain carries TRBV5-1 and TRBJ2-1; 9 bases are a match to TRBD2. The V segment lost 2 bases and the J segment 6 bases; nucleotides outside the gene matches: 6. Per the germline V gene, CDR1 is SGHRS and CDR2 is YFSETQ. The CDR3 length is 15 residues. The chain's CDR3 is CASSFSGSATNEQFF. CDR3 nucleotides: TGCGCCAGCAGCTTTAGCGGGAGCGCTACCAATGAGCAGTTCTTC.

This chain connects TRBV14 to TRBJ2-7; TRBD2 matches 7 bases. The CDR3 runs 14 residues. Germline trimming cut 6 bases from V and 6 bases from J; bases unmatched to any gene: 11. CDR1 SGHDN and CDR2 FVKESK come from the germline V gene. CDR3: CASSLSAGDSEQYF. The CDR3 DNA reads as TGTGCCAGCAGTTTGTCCGCGGGAGACTCCGAGCAGTACTTC.

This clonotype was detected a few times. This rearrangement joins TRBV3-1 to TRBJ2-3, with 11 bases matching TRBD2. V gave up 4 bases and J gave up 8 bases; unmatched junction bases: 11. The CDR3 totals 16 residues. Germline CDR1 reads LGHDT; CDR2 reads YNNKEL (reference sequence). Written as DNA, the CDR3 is TGTGCCAGCAGCCCCGAGCACGCTAGCGGGAGGCCTACGCAGTATTTT. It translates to CASSPEHASGRPTQYF.

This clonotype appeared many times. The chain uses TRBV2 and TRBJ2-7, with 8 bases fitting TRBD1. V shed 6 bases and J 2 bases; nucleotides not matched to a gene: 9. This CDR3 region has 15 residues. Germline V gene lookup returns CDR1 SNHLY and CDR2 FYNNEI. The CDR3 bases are TGTGCCAGCAGGCTGGACAGGGATACTACCTACGAGCAGTACTTC. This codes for CASRLDRDTTYEQYF.

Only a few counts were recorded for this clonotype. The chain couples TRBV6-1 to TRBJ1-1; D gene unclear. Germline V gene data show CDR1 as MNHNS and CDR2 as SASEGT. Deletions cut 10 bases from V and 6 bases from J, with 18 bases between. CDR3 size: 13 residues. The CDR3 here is CATLLRDGAEAFF. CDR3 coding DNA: TGTGCCACCCTACTTCGGGATGGGGCTGAAGCTTTCTTT.

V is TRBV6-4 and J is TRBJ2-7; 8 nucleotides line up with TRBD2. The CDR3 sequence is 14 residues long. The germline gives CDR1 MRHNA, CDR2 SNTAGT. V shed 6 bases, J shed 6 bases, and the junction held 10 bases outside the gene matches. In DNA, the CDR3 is TGTGCCAGCAGGTTTCAAAGCGGGAGTTCCGAGCAGTACTTC. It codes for CASRFQSGSSEQYF.

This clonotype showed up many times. The CDR3 DNA follows: TGCAGTGCCAGTTACAGGGGATCCCACACAGATACGCAGTATTTT. Its protein is CSASYRGSHTDTQYF. The gene calls are TRBV20-1 and TRBJ2-3; 7 nucleotides line up with TRBD1. The CDR3 totals 15 residues. Germline-derived CDR1 and CDR2 are DFQATT and SNEGSKA (reference sequence). The junction had 11 bases not matched to a gene; V was cut back by 6 bases and J by 2 bases.

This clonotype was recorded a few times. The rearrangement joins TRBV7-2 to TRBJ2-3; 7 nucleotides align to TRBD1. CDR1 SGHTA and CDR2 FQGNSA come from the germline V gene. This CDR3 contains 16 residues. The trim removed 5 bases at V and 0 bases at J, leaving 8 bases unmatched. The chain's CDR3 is CASSRNPGQSTDTQYF. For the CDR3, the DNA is TGTGCCAGCAGCCGAAACCCGGGACAGAGCACAGATACGCAGTATTTT. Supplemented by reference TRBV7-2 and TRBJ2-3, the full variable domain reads GAGVSQSPSNKVTEKGKDVELRCDPISGHTALYWYRQSLGQGLEFLIYFQGNSAPDKSGLPSDRFSAERTGGSVSTLTIQRTQQEDSAVYLCASSRNPGQSTDTQYFGPGTRLTVL.

DNA for the CDR3: TGTGCCAGCAGCTTAGTTCTTCTGGGTAGCGGGAAATCGGGTGAGCAGTACTTC. Protein sequence: CASSLVLLGSGKSGEQYF. This chain links TRBV7-2 with TRBJ2-7; 8 positions match TRBD2. This CDR3 has 18 amino acids. V lost 1 base, J lost 7 bases, and 18 bases stayed unmatched. CDR1 and CDR2 (germline): SGHTA, FQGNSA.

The CDR3 DNA is TGCAGTGCTAGAAGGCCCGGGACAGAGAGGGAGACCCAGTACTTC. It codes for CSARRPGTERETQYF. This chain links TRBV20-1 with TRBJ2-5, with 7 bases fitting TRBD1. This CDR3 is 15 amino acids long. The V gene end was trimmed by 2 bases and the J gene end by 5 bases; junction bases not matched to a gene: 11. Per germline, CDR1 DFQATT and CDR2 SNEGSKA (reference sequence).

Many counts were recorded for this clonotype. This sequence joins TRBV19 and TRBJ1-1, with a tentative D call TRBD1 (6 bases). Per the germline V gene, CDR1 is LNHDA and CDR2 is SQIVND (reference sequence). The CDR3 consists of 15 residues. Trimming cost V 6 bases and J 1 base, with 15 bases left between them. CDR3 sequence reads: CASSPDSGKNTEAFF. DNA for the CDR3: TGTGCCAGTAGCCCGGACAGTGGAAAGAACACTGAAGCTTTCTTT.

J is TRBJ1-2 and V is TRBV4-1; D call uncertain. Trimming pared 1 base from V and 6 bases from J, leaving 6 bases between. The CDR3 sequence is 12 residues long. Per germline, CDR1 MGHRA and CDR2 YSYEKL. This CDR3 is CASSQVRDGYTF. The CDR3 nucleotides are TGCGCCAGCAGCCAAGTTAGGGATGGCTACACCTTC.

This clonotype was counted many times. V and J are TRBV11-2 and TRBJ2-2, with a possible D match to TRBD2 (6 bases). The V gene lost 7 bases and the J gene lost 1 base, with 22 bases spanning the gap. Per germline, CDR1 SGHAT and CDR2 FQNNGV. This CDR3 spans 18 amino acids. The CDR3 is CASTPRWGEIVNTGELFF. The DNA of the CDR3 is TGTGCCAGCACCCCCCGTTGGGGGGAAATCGTGAACACCGGGGAGCTGTTTTTT.